This T cell receptor (beta chain) was sequenced in a study of CD8 T cells in ankylosing spondylitis. Study results and caveats: Disease-linked clones were found to be CD8+ and relatively rare in peripheral blood. Typical of ankylosing spondylitis blood, it appeared, was a TCR beta motif of under 10 highly homologous variants. Previous work reported some of these motif variants in the synovial fluid and blood of reactive arthritis. Clones tied to disease were said to be significantly enriched in matched ankylosing spondylitis synovial fluid.

The germline V gene has CDR1 SGHRS and CDR2 YFSETQ. The CDR3 loop spans 17 amino acids. Deletions cut 0 bases from V and 0 bases from J, with 13 bases between. TCRdb fed the 5' RACE reads into MiXCR, producing one record per CDR3 protein. The table lists almost 250,000 distinct CDR3 sequences, roughly 32% of them singletons. This clonotype was counted only a few times. The antigen is not known. Input material: blood, either unsorted or a sorted T cell fraction (not recorded which). The receptor comes from a male donor with ankylosing spondylitis or in good health (not recorded which). The chain uses TRBV5-1 and TRBJ2-1; D is unclear. The CDR3 is CASSLGSTISSYNEQFF. The CDR3 DNA follows: TGCGCCAGCAGCTTGGGGTCAACCATAAGCTCCTACAATGAGCAGTTCTTC.